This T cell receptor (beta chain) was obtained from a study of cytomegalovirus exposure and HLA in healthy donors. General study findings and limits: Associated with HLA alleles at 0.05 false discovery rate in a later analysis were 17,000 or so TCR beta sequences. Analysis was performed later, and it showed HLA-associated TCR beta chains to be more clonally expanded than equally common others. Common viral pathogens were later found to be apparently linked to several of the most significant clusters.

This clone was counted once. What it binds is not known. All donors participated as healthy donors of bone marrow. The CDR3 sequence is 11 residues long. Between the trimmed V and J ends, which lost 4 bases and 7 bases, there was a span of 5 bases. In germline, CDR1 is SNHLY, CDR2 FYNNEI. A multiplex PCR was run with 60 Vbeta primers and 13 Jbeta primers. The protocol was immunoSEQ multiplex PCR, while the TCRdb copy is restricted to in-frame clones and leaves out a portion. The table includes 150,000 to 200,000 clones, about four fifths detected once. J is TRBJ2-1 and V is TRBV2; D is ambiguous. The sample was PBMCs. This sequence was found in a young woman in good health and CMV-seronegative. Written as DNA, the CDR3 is TGTGCCAGCAGTGCGCGTAATGAGCAGTTCTTC. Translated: CASSARNEQFF.